The present entry profiles one TCR beta chain with its context. The data derive from a study of T cells after posttransplantation cyclophosphamide. Controls had myeloablative marrow grafts with methotrexate and calcineurin inhibitor, sampled at 1 year. Assay used: immunoSEQ multiplex PCR; TCRdb lists only in-frame clones, some missing. The profile covers about 15,000 clones, with roughly 80% appearing a single time and 5% taken by the ten largest. This CDR3 region has 14 residues. Germline V gene lookup returns CDR1 MDHEN and CDR2 SYDVKM. With V trimmed by 6 bases and J by 2 bases, 4 bases remained unmatched.

The receptor was isolated from a young adult male patient who received an allogeneic stem cell transplant from a related donor, was CMV-positive, and had no GVHD. Among the T cells, some may be from the graft donor. The chain carries TRBV28 and TRBJ2-7; 10 nucleotides align to TRBD2. The sample was PBMCs, taken 371 days after allogeneic stem cell transplant with calcineurin inhibitor and methotrexate. CDR3 protein: CASSLAGVTYEQYF. The CDR3 DNA sequence: TGTGCCAGCAGCCTAGCGGGAGTCACCTACGAGCAGTACTTC.